One and the same sample provided the 3 T cell receptor beta chains below, sequenced in a study of blood T cell repertoires in COVID-19. Data came from immunoSEQ multiplex PCR; TCRdb stores just in-frame clones and leaves some out. The sample lists tens of thousands of clones; approximately 88% were seen once. The sequencing input was peripheral blood. The receptors originated from a man aged 55 to 69 with COVID-19, enrolled during active disease.

The chain employs TRBV9 and TRBJ2-7; D ambiguous. Germline CDR1 reads SGDLS; CDR2 reads YYNGEE. V was pared by 0 bases and J by 0 bases, with 7 bases between. This CDR3 contains 14 residues. The CDR3 nucleotides are TGTGCCAGCAGCGTAGACCCGAGCTCCTACGAGCAGTACTTC. This codes for CASSVDPSSYEQYF.

This sequence joins TRBV2 and TRBJ1-2; D not certain. Trimming removed 3 bases from V and 3 bases from J, with 8 bases in between. CDR3 length equals 13 residues. Germline CDR1 and CDR2: SNHLY and FYNNEI. CDR3 region: CASSEVRDYGYTF. CDR3 sequence (DNA): TGTGCCAGCAGTGAGGTACGGGACTATGGCTACACCTTC.

The CDR3 region has the DNA TGTGCCAGCTCACCAAACAATAATGAAAAACTGTTTTTT. Protein product: CASSPNNNEKLFF. The genes are TRBV18 and TRBJ1-4; D call uncertain. The CDR3 is 13 residues long. V lost 2 bases to trimming and J lost 4 bases, with 5 bases between them. The germline gives CDR1 KGHSH, CDR2 LQKENI.